This T cell receptor beta chain originates from a study of follicular helper T cells after annual influenza vaccination. Method: immunoSEQ multiplex PCR; TCRdb's copy keeps in-frame clones and lacks some. The sample lists about 14,000 clones; 84% were seen once. The time point is: 2014-2015 season, pre-vaccination. Excluded were substance abuse, HIV/AIDS, active cancer, immunomodulatory drugs and active illness. V was pared by 2 bases and J by 15 bases, with 4 bases of the junction left unmatched. In germline, CDR1 is SGHDN, CDR2 FVKESK. CDR3 size: 12 residues. This rearrangement joins TRBV14 to TRBJ1-6, with 7 bases lining up with TRBD1. Sequencing was performed on CXCR5- memory CD4+ T cells sorted from blood, taken on the day of influenza vaccination. The receptor was isolated from an adult who received the influenza vaccine. The CDR3 bases are TGTGCCAGCAGCCAAACAGGGGAGGTCCTCCACTTT. This sequence encodes CASSQTGEVLHF.